The rows below give T cell receptor beta chains drawn from one sample of a study of blood T cell repertoires in COVID-19. Sequencing was performed with immunoSEQ multiplex PCR; in TCRdb, only in-frame clones are kept and a portion is missing. Of approximately 150,000 clones listed, 84% are singletons. Sequenced input: peripheral blood. The receptors derive from a woman in her forties or fifties in a cohort sampled during active or convalescent COVID-19. Each CDR3 is given with its conserved first and last residue. Each record gives: D gene, clone size, V gene, J gene, CDR3 DNA, CDR3 protein. The D gene is left open where the match is weak. The size field is filled for only some rows; it gives once, few, many or a size class.

TRBD2,.,TRBV7-2,TRBJ2-1,TGTGCCAGCAACCCCATGGGGGGGGCCTACAATGAGCAGTTCTTC,CASNPMGGAYNEQFF
.,.,TRBV4-1,TRBJ1-5,TGCGCCAGCAGCCAATCTGAAGTAGTTAGCAATCAGCCCCAGCATTTT,CASSQSEVVSNQPQHF
.,.,TRBV5-1,TRBJ1-3,TGCGCCAGCAGCGTAGACAGTAGCTCTGGAAACACCATATATTTT,CASSVDSSSGNTIYF
TRBD2,once,TRBV29-1,TRBJ2-7,TGCAGCGTTGCCGGTCTAGCGGCCTCCTCCTACGAGCAGTACTTC,CSVAGLAASSYEQYF
TRBD1,.,TRBV18,TRBJ2-2,TGTGCCAGCTCACCAGGACAGGCCTTAGGCGGGGAGCTGTTTTTT,CASSPGQALGGELFF
TRBD1,.,TRBV18,TRBJ1-2,TGTGCCAGCTCGCCGGGACAGGGGGACTATGGCTACACCTTC,CASSPGQGDYGYTF
TRBD2,.,TRBV5-1,TRBJ2-7,TGCGCCAGCAGGAGACGGGGGGAGGACTACGAGCAGTACTTC,CASRRRGEDYEQYF
.,.,TRBV2,TRBJ1-5,TGTGCCAGTACAATCGAGACGACCAGGCAGCCCCAGCATTTT,CASTIETTRQPQHF
.,.,TRBV4-1,TRBJ1-2,TGCGCCAGCAGCCAAGATAGGACGGGAGGGGGCTACACCTTC,CASSQDRTGGGYTF
.,.,TRBV7-9,TRBJ2-7,TGTGCCAGCAGCCCCAAGGGTAGGGTCACAGGGGAGCAGTACTTC,CASSPKGRVTGEQYF
TRBD1,.,TRBV6-5,TRBJ1-4,TGTGCCAGCAGGATACAGGGGGAGGTGGAGGAAAAACTGTTTTTT,CASRIQGEVEEKLFF
.,.,TRBV12-5,TRBJ1-1,TGTGCTAGTGGTATTTCGCGGGGCACTGAAGCTTTCTTT,CASGISRGTEAFF
.,.,TRBV4-2,TRBJ1-2,TGTGCCAGCAGCCAAGTTCTGGGGCAGGGGAACTATGGCTACACCTTC,CASSQVLGQGNYGYTF
TRBD2,.,TRBV5-1,TRBJ2-2,TGCGCCAGCAGCTTCCTAGCGGGAGCCACCGGGGAGCTGTTTTTT,CASSFLAGATGELFF
TRBD2,.,TRBV11-2,TRBJ2-7,TGTGCCAGCAGCGTTAGCGGGGGGGCCTTTTGGCCCTCCTACGAGCAGTACTTC,CASSVSGGAFWPSYEQYF
.,.,TRBV7-9,TRBJ1-4,TGTGCCAGCAGCTTATCAGGTACAGAAAAACTGTTTTTT,CASSLSGTEKLFF
.,once,TRBV12-3/TRBV12-4,TRBJ2-1,TGTGCCAGCAGTTTAGACCGACAGCCAACGCAGTTCTTC,CASSLDRQPTQFF
.,medium-sized,TRBV5-5,TRBJ1-1,TGTGCCAGCGGGTATGGGGGGGCGAACACTGAAGCTTTCTTT,CASGYGGANTEAFF
TRBD2,.,TRBV4-1,TRBJ2-1,TGCGCCAGCAGCCAAGGCCCTAGCGGGGGACTAGGTGAGCAGTTCTTC,CASSQGPSGGLGEQFF
TRBD1,.,TRBV10-3,TRBJ1-2,TGTGCCATCAGTGAGTCGATCGCAGGGGGCCATGGCTACACCTTC,CAISESIAGGHGYTF
.,.,TRBV2,TRBJ2-5,TGTGCCAGCAGTGACTACTACCAAGAGACCCAGTACTTC,CASSDYYQETQYF
.,.,TRBV6-1,TRBJ1-3,TGTGCCAGCAGTGAAGGGACTGCTGGAAACACCATATATTTT,CASSEGTAGNTIYF
TRBD1,.,TRBV6-5,TRBJ1-1,TGTGCCAGCAGTTACGGTGGGACAGTGAACACTGAAGCTTTCTTT,CASSYGGTVNTEAFF
.,.,TRBV6-4,TRBJ1-2,TGTGCCAGCAGTGACTCAAGAAGGGGTGGCTACACCTTC,CASSDSRRGGYTF
TRBD2,.,TRBV5-1,TRBJ2-3,TGCGCCAGCAGGTGGACTAGCGGGGGCACAGATACGCAGTATTTT,CASRWTSGGTDTQYF
.,.,TRBV21-1,TRBJ1-2,TGTGCCAGCAGCAAAGAGCCAGGGTGGTACGACTATGGCTACACCTTC,CASSKEPGWYDYGYTF
.,.,TRBV19,TRBJ2-7,TGTGCCAGTAGTATGAGGGGGAGCTCCTACGAGCAGTACTTC,CASSMRGSSYEQYF
.,.,TRBV7-9,TRBJ1-6,TGTGCCAGCAGCTTGATGAGGGATTCACCCCTCCACTTT,CASSLMRDSPLHF
TRBD1,once,TRBV6-2/TRBV6-3,TRBJ2-2,TGTGCCAGCAGTTATCCGGGACAGGGAGCCCCCGGGGAGCTGTTTTTT,CASSYPGQGAPGELFF
TRBD1,.,TRBV6-5,TRBJ1-1,TGTGCCAGCAGTTACCGACAGACAGGGGCGGGCACTGAAGCTTTCTTT,CASSYRQTGAGTEAFF
.,.,TRBV12-3/TRBV12-4,TRBJ1-1,TGTGCCAGCAGTTTAGACAGGGTATTTTTCTTT,CASSLDRVFFF
.,.,TRBV3-1/TRBV3-2,TRBJ1-6,TGTGCCAGCAGCCAAGATTTGGACAGCTCCTATAATTCACCCCTCCACTTT,CASSQDLDSSYNSPLHF
.,once,TRBV19,TRBJ1-1,TGTGCCAGTAGTATTGACAGTAACACTGAAGCTTTCTTT,CASSIDSNTEAFF
.,.,TRBV6-5,TRBJ2-1,TGTGCCAGCAGGAGACTAGAGTACAATGAGCAGTTCTTC,CASRRLEYNEQFF
.,.,TRBV13,TRBJ2-1,TGTGCCAGCAGCAAGAAAGGGGCCTACAATGAGCAGTTCTTC,CASSKKGAYNEQFF
TRBD1,.,TRBV6-2/TRBV6-3,TRBJ1-3,TGTGCCAGCAGCCGTACAGGGGCAACTGGAAACACCATATATTTT,CASSRTGATGNTIYF
.,.,TRBV24-1,TRBJ1-2,TGTGCCACCAGTGACCCTAATTACTATGGCTACACCTTC,CATSDPNYYGYTF
.,.,TRBV30,TRBJ1-3,TGTGCCTGGGGCGAGAGGGATTCTGGAAACACCATATATTTT,CAWGERDSGNTIYF
.,few,TRBV7-3,TRBJ1-2,TGTGCCAGCAGCCCCCAACAGGGTTCGGGCTACACCTTC,CASSPQQGSGYTF
TRBD1,.,TRBV11-2,TRBJ2-2,TGTGCCAGCAGCTTGGGACAGGTGAACACCGGGGAGCTGTTTTTT,CASSLGQVNTGELFF
.,.,TRBV6-5,TRBJ2-7,TGTGCCAGCAGTTACTCCTCAGGGCTCTACGAGCAGTACTTC,CASSYSSGLYEQYF
.,.,TRBV15,TRBJ1-2,TGTGCCACCAGCAGAGATCTTGCGGAGGTAACAGTCAACTATGGCTACACCTTC,CATSRDLAEVTVNYGYTF
TRBD1,.,TRBV27,TRBJ2-1,TGTGCCAGCAGTTTAAGGGGACAGGGGGGACACAATGAGCAGTTCTTC,CASSLRGQGGHNEQFF
.,.,TRBV7-8,TRBJ2-2,TGTGCCAGCAGCTTAGAGAGGGTTCGGGGGACCGGGGAGCTGTTTTTT,CASSLERVRGTGELFF
TRBD2,once,TRBV10-3,TRBJ2-5,TGTGCCATCAGTGATCCTAGCGGGGGGCCAGAGACCCAGTACTTC,CAISDPSGGPETQYF
TRBD1,.,TRBV6-5,TRBJ1-4,TGTGCCAGCAGTAGGGACAGGGATGAAAAACTGTTTTTT,CASSRDRDEKLFF
.,.,TRBV12-3/TRBV12-4,TRBJ1-1,TGTGCCAGCAGTTTCCAGGGAGGCACTGAAGCTTTCTTT,CASSFQGGTEAFF
.,once,TRBV11-1,TRBJ1-1,TGTGCCAGCAGCCGGACTGAGAACACTGAAGCTTTCTTT,CASSRTENTEAFF
.,.,TRBV27,TRBJ1-6,TGTGCCAGCAGTTTACGGGAAGGCAATTCACCCCTCCACTTT,CASSLREGNSPLHF
.,.,TRBV9,TRBJ1-3,TGTGCCAGCACGGGACTTAAGGGAAACACCATATATTTT,CASTGLKGNTIYF
.,.,TRBV25-1,TRBJ2-6,TGTGCCAGCAGTGAACGCCAGGAGGCAAACTCTGGGGCCAACGTCCTGACTTTC,CASSERQEANSGANVLTF
TRBD1,.,TRBV19,TRBJ1-2,TGTGCCAGTAGTATACTTGACAGGGGGCAGGATGGCTACACCTTC,CASSILDRGQDGYTF
.,.,TRBV6-5,TRBJ1-1,TGTGCCAGCAGGCCCCCGACAGTAGGCACTGAAGCTTTCTTT,CASRPPTVGTEAFF
TRBD1,.,TRBV12-3/TRBV12-4,TRBJ2-5,TGTGCCAGCAAAGTACAGGGGCAAGAGACCCAGTACTTC,CASKVQGQETQYF
TRBD1,.,TRBV24-1,TRBJ1-4,TGTGCCACCGCCCGGGACAGGGATGAAAAACTGTTTTTT,CATARDRDEKLFF